In its sample, the clone carrying this T cell receptor beta chain was seen once. Its antigen remains unknown. This entry belongs to a study of T cell responses to AZD1222 COVID-19 vaccine. General study points: There were repertoire samples only from the period after the peak T cell response.

Sequencing used immunoSEQ multiplex PCR; TCRdb keeps in-frame clones, though not all of them. The data contain about 120,000 clones, 91% of them seen just once; the ten biggest clones take up approximately 4.5%. J lost 11 bases, V lost 1 base, and 4 bases had no gene match. This CDR3 region has 12 residues. The germline V gene has CDR1 MGHRA and CDR2 YSYEKL. This chain links TRBV4-1 with TRBJ1-1; 7 nucleotides match TRBD1. Specimen: peripheral blood, collected on day 0 of AZD1222 vaccination. This receptor was taken from an adult in good health. The DNA of the CDR3 is TGCGCCAGCAGCCAAGTAGGCAGGGGGGCTTTCTTT. This gives the protein CASSQVGRGAFF.